The 7 T cell receptor beta chains below were found in one sample sequenced in a study of T-cell memory formation after mild COVID-19. TCRdb processed the 5' RACE reads anew with MiXCR; each CDR3 protein has one entry. This table holds about 250,000 distinct CDR3 sequences, 15% found once. The sequenced sample consisted of PBMCs or a T cell subset sorted from them (not recorded which). The receptor set was obtained from an adult woman who had mild COVID-19 (a few samples of this study predate the infection). Cell type and time point are not known.

This clonotype showed up many times. The rearrangement links TRBV24-1 to TRBJ1-1, with no clear D. CDR3 length equals 12 residues. Germline V gives CDR1 KGHDR, CDR2 SFDVKD. V was shortened by 3 bases and J by 2 bases, with 3 bases between the two germline ends. CDR3 DNA sequence: TGTGCCACCAGTGATCCTAACACTGAAGCTTTCTTT. Translated: CATSDPNTEAFF.

The table lists this clonotype with many counts. This chain joins TRBV5-5 and TRBJ2-3, with D unclear. CDR1 SGHKS and CDR2 YYEKEE come from the germline V gene (reference sequence). V was cut by 0 bases and J by 5 bases, with 4 bases left in between. The CDR3 totals 12 residues. CDR3 in amino acids: CASSLEVDTQYF. The DNA for the CDR3 is TGTGCCAGCAGCTTGGAGGTAGATACGCAGTATTTT. Full variable domain (rest looked up from reference TRBV5-5 and TRBJ2-3): DAGVTQSPTHLIKTRGQQVTLRCSPISGHKSVSWYQQVLGQGPQFIFQYYEKEERGRGNFPDRFSARQFPNYSSELNVNALLLGDSALYLCASSLEVDTQYFGPGTRLTVL.

Only a few counts were recorded for this clonotype. The V and J genes are TRBV4-1 and TRBJ1-5; no clear D. The CDR3 has 16 residues. Looked up from germline, CDR1 is MGHRA and CDR2 is YSYEKL. Deletions cut 6 bases from V and 5 bases from J, with 20 bases between. CDR3 sequence: CASRINSLGSDQPQHF. CDR3 DNA sequence: TGCGCCAGCAGGATTAACAGCCTGGGATCGGATCAGCCCCAGCATTTT.

V and J are TRBV19 and TRBJ1-2, with 7 bases aligning to TRBD1. CDR1 and CDR2 from the germline V gene are LNHDA and SQIVND (reference sequence). This CDR3 contains 15 residues. Losses at the gene ends were 4 bases for V and 6 bases for J; bases not matched to a gene: 11. The CDR3 sequence is CASSTRRDSEHGYTF. CDR3 nucleotide sequence: TGTGCCAGTAGTACCCGCCGGGACAGCGAACATGGCTACACCTTC. Complete variable domain (other parts from reference TRBV19 and TRBJ1-2): DGGITQSPKYLFRKEGQNVTLSCEQNLNHDAMYWYRQDPGQGLRLIYYSQIVNDFQKGDIAEGYSVSREKKESFPLTVTSAQKNPTAFYLCASSTRRDSEHGYTFGSGTRLTVV.

There are many counts of this clonotype. This chain links TRBV7-2 with TRBJ2-5; D not certain. Trimming removed 0 bases at V and 5 bases at J, with 16 bases between. CDR1 is SGHTA and CDR2 is FQGNSA in the germline V gene. The CDR3 is 16 residues long. The CDR3, as DNA: TGTGCCAGCAGCTTAGCGCTGGTAGTAGGCGTTGAGACCCAGTACTTC. The encoded protein is CASSLALVVGVETQYF. Full variable domain (remainder filled in from reference TRBV7-2 and TRBJ2-5): GAGVSQSPSNKVTEKGKDVELRCDPISGHTALYWYRQSLGQGLEFLIYFQGNSAPDKSGLPSDRFSAERTGGSVSTLTIQRTQQEDSAVYLCASSLALVVGVETQYFGPGTRLLVL.

This chain connects TRBV7-8 to TRBJ1-1; D is perhaps TRBD1 (5 bases). V gave up 8 bases and J gave up 0 bases, with 28 bases separating them. The V gene's germline CDR1 is SGHVS and CDR2 FQNEAQ. The CDR3 is 19 amino acids. In nucleotides, the CDR3 is TGTGCCAGCGTTTTGACAGCGGGTCAGGAGGTTTTTTTGAACACTGAAGCTTTCTTT. Protein: CASVLTAGQEVFLNTEAFF.

Only a few counts were recorded for this clonotype. The gene calls are TRBV6-5 and TRBJ1-1; 9 positions agree with TRBD1. Germline V CDR1 and CDR2: MNHEY, SVGAGI. After removal of 6 bases from V and 7 bases from J, the junction contained 6 bases not matched to a gene. This CDR3 contains 13 residues. The CDR3 loop is CASRTTGGYEAFF. Written as DNA, the CDR3 is TGTGCCAGCAGAACGACAGGGGGATATGAAGCTTTCTTT.